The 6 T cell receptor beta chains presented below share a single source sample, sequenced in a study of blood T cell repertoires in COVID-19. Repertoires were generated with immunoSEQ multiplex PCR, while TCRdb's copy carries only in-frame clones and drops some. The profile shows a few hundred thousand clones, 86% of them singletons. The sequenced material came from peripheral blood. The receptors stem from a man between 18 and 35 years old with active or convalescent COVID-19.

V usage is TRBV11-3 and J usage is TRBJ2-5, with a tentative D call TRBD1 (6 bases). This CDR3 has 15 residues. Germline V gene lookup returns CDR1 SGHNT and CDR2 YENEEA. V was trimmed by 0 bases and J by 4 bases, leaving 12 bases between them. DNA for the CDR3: TGTGCCAGCAGCTTAGATGGCTGGGGGCCAGAGACCCAGTACTTC. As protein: CASSLDGWGPETQYF.

The CDR3: CASSHRVPWAGGETQYF. The CDR3 DNA reads TGCGCCAGCAGCCACCGAGTCCCTTGGGCTGGTGGTGAGACCCAGTACTTC. V gene TRBV4-1 combines with J gene TRBJ2-5; no clear D gene. The germline V gene has CDR1 MGHRA and CDR2 YSYEKL. Trimming pared 3 bases from V and 5 bases from J, leaving 22 bases between. The CDR3 sequence is 17 residues long.

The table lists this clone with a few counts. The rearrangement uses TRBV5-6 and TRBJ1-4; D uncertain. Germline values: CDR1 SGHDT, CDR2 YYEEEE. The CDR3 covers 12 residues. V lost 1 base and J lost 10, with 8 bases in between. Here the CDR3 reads CASSLFAGKLFF. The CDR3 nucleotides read TGTGCCAGCAGCTTGTTTGCGGGAAAACTGTTTTTT.

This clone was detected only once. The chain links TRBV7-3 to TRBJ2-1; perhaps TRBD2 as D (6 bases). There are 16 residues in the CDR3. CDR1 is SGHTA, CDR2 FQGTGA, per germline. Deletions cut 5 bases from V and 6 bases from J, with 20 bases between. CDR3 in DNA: TGTGCCAGCAGCCTTAATCCGAGACTAGGATCCAATGAGCAGTTCTTC. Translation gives CASSLNPRLGSNEQFF.

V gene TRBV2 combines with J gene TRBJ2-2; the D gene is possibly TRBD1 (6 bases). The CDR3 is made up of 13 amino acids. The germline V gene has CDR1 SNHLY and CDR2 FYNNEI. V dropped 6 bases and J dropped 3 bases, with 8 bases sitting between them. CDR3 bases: TGTGCCAGCAGAGGGGGAGACACCGGGGAGCTGTTTTTT. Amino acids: CASRGGDTGELFF.

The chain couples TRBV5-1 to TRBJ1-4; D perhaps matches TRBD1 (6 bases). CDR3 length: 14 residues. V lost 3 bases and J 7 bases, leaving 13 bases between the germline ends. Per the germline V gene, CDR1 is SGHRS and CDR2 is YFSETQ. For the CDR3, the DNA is TGCGCCAGCAGCTCCGGGACACAGTCTGAAAAACTGTTTTTT. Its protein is CASSSGTQSEKLFF.